A single sample is the source of the 23 T cell receptor beta chains below, sequenced in a study of shared clonotypes between healthy human individuals. The naive CD8 fraction comprised CD45RO-negative cells positively selected for CCR7 and excluded terminally differentiated effector memory CD45RA+ cells. TCRdb keeps only in-frame clones here, not all; method: immunoSEQ multiplex PCR. The sample has about 2 million clones, approximately 94% seen once. The source material was naive CD8+ T cells sorted from blood. The receptors stem from a man younger than 35 in good health.

The rearrangement joins TRBV2 to TRBJ2-1, with D uncertain. The V end lost 5 bases, the J end lost 7 bases, and 15 bases lay between the germline ends. The germline CDR1 and CDR2 sequences are SNHLY and FYNNEI. CDR3 length equals 14 residues. Here the CDR3 reads CASSPFPDWNEQFF. The CDR3 bases are TGTGCCAGCAGTCCCTTCCCCGACTGGAATGAGCAGTTCTTC.

The chain uses TRBV13 and TRBJ2-7; D ambiguous. Germline values: CDR1 PRHDT, CDR2 FYEKMQ (reference sequence). The CDR3 covers 14 residues. Trimming removed 1 base from V and 5 bases from J, with 12 bases in between. The CDR3 protein is CASSLDRAVNEQYF. The CDR3, as DNA: TGTGCCAGCAGCTTAGACCGGGCCGTGAACGAGCAGTACTTC.

The chain has TRBV7-8 and TRBJ2-6, with D uncertain. The CDR3 extends over 17 amino acids. Germline CDR1 SGHVS, CDR2 FQNEAQ. V was pared by 0 bases and J by 0 bases, with 9 bases between. Here the CDR3 DNA reads TGTGCCAGCAGCTTAGCTGGTAGCTTCTCTGGGGCCAACGTCCTGACTTTC. Translated, it gives CASSLAGSFSGANVLTF.

J is TRBJ1-1 and V is TRBV4-1; D ambiguous. The CDR3 is 11 residues long. V shed 0 bases and J shed 8 bases, with 4 bases lying between them. Germline CDR1 reads MGHRA; CDR2 reads YSYEKL. The chain's CDR3 is CASSQEKEAFF. CDR3 bases: TGCGCCAGCAGCCAAGAGAAAGAAGCTTTCTTT.

This chain joins TRBV25-1 and TRBJ2-3; either TRBD1 or TRBD2 may fit D (5 bases each). This CDR3 spans 17 amino acids. Germline lookup yields CDR1 MGHDK and CDR2 SYGVNS. Trimming removed 6 bases at V and 4 bases at J, with 23 bases between. As DNA, the CDR3 is TGTGCCAGCAGCGGCCGTGGGACGCTAGCCGGTGCAGATACGCAGTATTTT. The encoded protein is CASSGRGTLAGADTQYF.

The chain combines TRBV6-5 with TRBJ2-5; 11 bases map to TRBD2. The CDR3 loop spans 14 amino acids. V lost 5 bases and J lost 5; bases outside the gene matches: 4. Germline-derived CDR1 and CDR2 are MNHEY and SVGAGI. This chain's CDR3 is CASSHLAGGETQYF. In nucleotides, the CDR3 is TGTGCCAGCAGTCATTTAGCGGGAGGGGAGACCCAGTACTTC.

The chain joins TRBV7-9 to TRBJ1-5, with D possibly being TRBD1 (6 bases). This CDR3 is 14 amino acids long. Trimming removed 6 bases from V and 3 bases from J, with 12 bases in between. CDR1 is SEHNR and CDR2 is FQNEAQ in the germline V gene (reference sequence). CDR3 residues: CASSIGQTNQPQHF. Written as DNA, the CDR3 is TGTGCCAGCAGTATCGGACAGACCAATCAGCCCCAGCATTTT.

This chain connects TRBV4-3 to TRBJ2-6; no firm D call. The CDR3 sequence is 16 residues long. In germline, CDR1 is LGHNA, CDR2 YSLEER. V was clipped by 0 bases and J by 0 bases, with 6 bases between them. CDR3 region: CASSQEQDSGANVLTF. The CDR3 bases are TGCGCCAGCAGCCAAGAGCAGGACTCTGGGGCCAACGTCCTGACTTTC.

V is TRBV14 and J is TRBJ2-3, with D uncertain. Trimming pared 1 base from V and 3 bases from J, leaving 8 bases between. The germline V gene has CDR1 SGHDN and CDR2 FVKESK. The CDR3 is 14 residues long. CDR3 sequence: CASSQVWVTDTQYF. CDR3 DNA: TGTGCCAGCAGCCAAGTCTGGGTTACAGATACGCAGTATTTT.

Here the CDR3 reads CASSPPYEGNTEAFF. Here the CDR3 DNA reads TGTGCCAGCAGTCCCCCGTACGAGGGGAACACTGAAGCTTTCTTT. The chain has TRBV6-5 and TRBJ1-1; D gene uncertain. There are 15 residues in the CDR3. V lost 5 bases and J 1 base, leaving 14 bases between the germline ends. CDR1 is MNHEY, CDR2 SVGAGI, per germline.

This clone was seen only once. The V gene is TRBV7-8, the J gene TRBJ1-4; TRBD1 matches at 7 bases. Germline V gene data show CDR1 as SGHVS and CDR2 as FQNEAQ. The J segment lost 5 bases and the V segment lost 3 bases, leaving 3 bases of the junction unmatched. The CDR3 has 14 amino acids. The CDR3 sequence: CASSLDRINEKLFF. The DNA of the CDR3 is TGTGCCAGCAGCTTGGACAGGATAAATGAAAAACTGTTTTTT.

V and J are TRBV28 and TRBJ2-7; D call uncertain. The CDR3 runs 12 residues. The germline V gene has CDR1 MDHEN and CDR2 SYDVKM. The ends were cut back, 3 bases at V and 5 bases at J, with 8 bases in the middle. DNA for the CDR3: TGTGCCAGCAGTTTTCCCCGAGACGAGCAGTACTTC. Translating gives CASSFPRDEQYF.

V gene TRBV30 combines with J gene TRBJ2-1, with D uncertain. Deletions cut 4 bases from V and 3 bases from J, with 22 bases between. CDR1 and CDR2 (germline): GTSNPN, SVGIG (reference sequence). This CDR3 region has 17 residues. CDR3 protein: CAWNNRLAENLYNEQFF. The DNA of the CDR3 is TGTGCCTGGAATAACCGACTCGCGGAAAACCTCTACAATGAGCAGTTCTTC.

The rearrangement uses TRBV5-6 and TRBJ2-1, with TRBD2 matching 9 bases. The CDR3 consists of 16 residues. J lost 4 bases, V lost 0 bases, and 5 bases had no gene match. CDR1 and CDR2 (germline): SGHDT, YYEEEE. CDR3 nucleotide sequence: TGTGCCAGCAGCTTGGCCCTAGCGGGAAAATACAATGAGCAGTTCTTC. As protein: CASSLALAGKYNEQFF.

The genes are TRBV9 and TRBJ2-3, with 11 bases aligning to TRBD2. Per germline, CDR1 SGDLS and CDR2 YYNGEE. The CDR3 is 15 amino acids. V was clipped by 4 bases and J by 3 bases; unmatched bases: 4. CDR3 sequence: CASSPRTSGTDTQYF. DNA for the CDR3: TGTGCCAGCAGCCCACGGACTAGCGGGACAGATACGCAGTATTTT.

J is TRBJ2-3 and V is TRBV4-2; D uncertain. CDR3 length: 15 residues. With 1 base removed from V and 0 bases from J, the gap between germline ends came to 8 bases. Germline CDR1 LGHNA, CDR2 YNFKEQ. The CDR3 reads CASSQGRASTDTQYF. The CDR3 DNA sequence: TGTGCCAGCAGCCAAGGCCGTGCTAGCACAGATACGCAGTATTTT.

The V call is TRBV7-9, the J call TRBJ2-5, with 11 nucleotides matching TRBD2. The CDR3 has 16 amino acids. Trimming removed 4 bases from V and 4 bases from J; junction bases left unmatched: 8. CDR1 is SEHNR and CDR2 is FQNEAQ in the germline V gene (reference sequence). CDR3 coding DNA: TGTGCCAGCAGCTCCCGACTAGCGGGATCGGGAGAGACCCAGTACTTC. Protein: CASSSRLAGSGETQYF.

For this clone: In the same sample, other DNA sequences code for this CDR3. The chain combines TRBV10-3 with TRBJ2-1; tentatively, D is TRBD1 (6 bases). The V and J ends lost 2 bases and 2 bases respectively, with 7 bases between them. The CDR3 runs 14 residues. The germline gives CDR1 ENHRY, CDR2 SYGVKD. In nucleotides, the CDR3 is TGTGCCATCAGTGAGGCAGGGGCCTACAATGAGCAGTTCTTC. As protein: CAISEAGAYNEQFF.

For the CDR3, the DNA is TGTGCCAGTACCCTCGGACAGGGCTTTTCACCCCTCCACTTT. It specifies CASTLGQGFSPLHF. The rearrangement joins TRBV19 to TRBJ1-6; 8 bases are shared with TRBD1. CDR3 length equals 14 residues. V shed 7 bases and J 9 bases; nucleotides not matched to a gene: 8. The germline V gene encodes CDR1 LNHDA and CDR2 SQIVND (reference sequence). The full variable domain, its missing parts supplied by reference TRBV19 and TRBJ1-6, is DGGITQSPKYLFRKEGQNVTLSCEQNLNHDAMYWYRQDPGQGLRLIYYSQIVNDFQKGDIAEGYSVSREKKESFPLTVTSAQKNPTAFYLCASTLGQGFSPLHFGNGTRLTVT.

This clone has only a few counts. The rearrangement uses TRBV6-5 and TRBJ2-1; D possibly matches TRBD1 or TRBD2 (5 bases each). CDR3 size: 11 residues. Trimming cost V 4 bases and J 9 bases, with 7 bases left between them. Germline CDR1 and CDR2: MNHEY and SVGAGI. CDR3 sequence: CASSSGLEQFF. As DNA, the CDR3 is TGTGCCAGCAGTTCGGGGCTTGAGCAGTTCTTC.

The chain carries TRBV2 and TRBJ2-3; 11 bases align to TRBD2. V was pared by 5 bases and J by 5 bases, with 9 bases of the junction left unmatched. The CDR3 contains 16 residues. Germline V gene sequence: CDR1 SNHLY, CDR2 FYNNEI. The CDR3 protein is CASSPFSGGARDTQYF. For the CDR3, the DNA is TGTGCCAGCAGTCCTTTTAGCGGGGGGGCTAGAGATACGCAGTATTTT.

This rearrangement joins TRBV19 to TRBJ1-5; no clear D. V dropped 4 bases and J dropped 7 bases, with 11 bases sitting between them. Germline CDR1 reads LNHDA; CDR2 reads SQIVND (reference sequence). This CDR3 has 13 amino acids. The CDR3, as DNA: TGTGCCAGTAGTAGGCAGGTAGGCCAGCCCCAGCATTTT. The encoded protein is CASSRQVGQPQHF. Variable domain in full (rest from reference TRBV19 and TRBJ1-5): DGGITQSPKYLFRKEGQNVTLSCEQNLNHDAMYWYRQDPGQGLRLIYYSQIVNDFQKGDIAEGYSVSREKKESFPLTVTSAQKNPTAFYLCASSRQVGQPQHFGDGTRLSIL.

CDR3 sequence reads: CASSHPGQLGSGYTF. CDR3 DNA sequence: TGTGCCAGCAGCCATCCGGGACAGCTTGGATCCGGCTACACCTTC. The chain links TRBV14 to TRBJ1-2; TRBD1 aligns across 7 bases. The CDR3 has 15 amino acids. The germline gives CDR1 SGHDN, CDR2 FVKESK. V lost 3 bases and J lost 8; bases outside the gene matches: 12.